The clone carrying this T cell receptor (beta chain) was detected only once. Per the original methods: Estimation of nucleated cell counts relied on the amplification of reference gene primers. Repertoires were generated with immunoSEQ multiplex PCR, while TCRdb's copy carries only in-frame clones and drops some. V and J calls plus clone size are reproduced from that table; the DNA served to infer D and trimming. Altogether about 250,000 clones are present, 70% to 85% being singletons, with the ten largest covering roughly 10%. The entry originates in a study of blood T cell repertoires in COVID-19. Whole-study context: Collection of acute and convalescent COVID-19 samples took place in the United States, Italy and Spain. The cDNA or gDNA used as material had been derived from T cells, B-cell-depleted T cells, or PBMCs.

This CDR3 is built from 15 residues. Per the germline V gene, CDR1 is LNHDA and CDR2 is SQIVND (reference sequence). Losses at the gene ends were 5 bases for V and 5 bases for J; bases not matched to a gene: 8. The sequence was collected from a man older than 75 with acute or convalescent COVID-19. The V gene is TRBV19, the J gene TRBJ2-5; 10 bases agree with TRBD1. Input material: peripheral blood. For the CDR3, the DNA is TGTGCCAGTAGTCAGGGGACAGGGGCCCAGGAGACCCAGTACTTC. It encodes CASSQGTGAQETQYF.